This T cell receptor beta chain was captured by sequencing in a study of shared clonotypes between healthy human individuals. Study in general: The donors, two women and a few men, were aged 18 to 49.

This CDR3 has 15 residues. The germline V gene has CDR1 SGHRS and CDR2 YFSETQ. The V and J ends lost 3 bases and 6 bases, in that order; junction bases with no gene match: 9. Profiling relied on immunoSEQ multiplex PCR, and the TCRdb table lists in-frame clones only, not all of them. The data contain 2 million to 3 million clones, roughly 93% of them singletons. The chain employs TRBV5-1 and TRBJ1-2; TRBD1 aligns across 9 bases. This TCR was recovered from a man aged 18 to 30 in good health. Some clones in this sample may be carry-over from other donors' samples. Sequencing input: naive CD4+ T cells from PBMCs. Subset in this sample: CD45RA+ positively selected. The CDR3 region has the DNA TGCGCCAGCAGCTCGTCAACCGGGACAGGGAATGGCTACACCTTC. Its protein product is CASSSSTGTGNGYTF.